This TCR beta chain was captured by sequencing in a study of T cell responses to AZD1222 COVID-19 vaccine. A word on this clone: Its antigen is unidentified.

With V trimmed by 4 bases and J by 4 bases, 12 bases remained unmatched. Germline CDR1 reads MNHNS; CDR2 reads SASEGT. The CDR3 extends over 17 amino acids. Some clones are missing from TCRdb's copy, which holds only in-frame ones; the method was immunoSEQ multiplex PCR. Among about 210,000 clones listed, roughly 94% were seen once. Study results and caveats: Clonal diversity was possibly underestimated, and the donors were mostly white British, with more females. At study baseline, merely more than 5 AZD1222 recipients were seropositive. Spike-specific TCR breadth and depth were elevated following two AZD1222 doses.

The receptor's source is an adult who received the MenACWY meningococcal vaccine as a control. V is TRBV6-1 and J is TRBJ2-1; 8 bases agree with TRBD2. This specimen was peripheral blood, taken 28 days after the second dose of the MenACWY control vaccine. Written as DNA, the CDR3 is TGTGCCAGCAGTGGCCAACTAGCGGCAGAACCTTACAATGAGCAGTTCTTC. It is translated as CASSGQLAAEPYNEQFF.